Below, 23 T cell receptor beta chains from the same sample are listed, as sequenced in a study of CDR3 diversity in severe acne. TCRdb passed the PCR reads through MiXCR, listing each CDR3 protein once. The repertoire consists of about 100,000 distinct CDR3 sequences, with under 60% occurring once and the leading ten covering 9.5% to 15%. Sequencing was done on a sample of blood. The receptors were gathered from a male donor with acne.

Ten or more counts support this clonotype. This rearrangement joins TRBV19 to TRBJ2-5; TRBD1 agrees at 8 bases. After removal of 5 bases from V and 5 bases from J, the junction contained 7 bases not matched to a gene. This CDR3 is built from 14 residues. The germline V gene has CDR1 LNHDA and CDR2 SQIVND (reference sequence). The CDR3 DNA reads TGTGCCAGTAGTTCGCGGACAGGGAGGGAGACCCAGTACTTC. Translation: CASSSRTGRETQYF.

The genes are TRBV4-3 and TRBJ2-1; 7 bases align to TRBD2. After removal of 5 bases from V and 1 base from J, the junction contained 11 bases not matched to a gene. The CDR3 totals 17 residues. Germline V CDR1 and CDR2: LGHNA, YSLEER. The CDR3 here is CASSSRTGTKSYNEQFF. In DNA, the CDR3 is TGCGCCAGCAGCAGCCGAACCGGGACTAAGTCCTACAATGAGCAGTTCTTC.

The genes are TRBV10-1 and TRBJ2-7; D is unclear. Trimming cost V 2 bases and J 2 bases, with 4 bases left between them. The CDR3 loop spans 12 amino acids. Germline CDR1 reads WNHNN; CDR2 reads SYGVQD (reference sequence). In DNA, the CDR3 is TGCGCCAGCAGTGAGAACCCCTACGAGCAGTACTTC. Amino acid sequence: CASSENPYEQYF.

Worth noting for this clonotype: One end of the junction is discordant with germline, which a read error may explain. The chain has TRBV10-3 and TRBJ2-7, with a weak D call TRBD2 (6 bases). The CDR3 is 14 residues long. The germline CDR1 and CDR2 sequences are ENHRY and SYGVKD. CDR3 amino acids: CASSLPREPYEQYF. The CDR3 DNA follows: TGTGCCAGCAGTCTACCCCGGGAGCCTTACGAGCAGTACTTC.

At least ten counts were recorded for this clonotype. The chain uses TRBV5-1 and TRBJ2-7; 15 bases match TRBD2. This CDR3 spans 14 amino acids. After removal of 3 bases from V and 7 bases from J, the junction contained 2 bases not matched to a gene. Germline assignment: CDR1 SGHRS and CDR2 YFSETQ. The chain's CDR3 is CASSWGTSGREQYF. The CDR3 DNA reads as TGCGCCAGCAGCTGGGGGACTAGCGGGAGGGAGCAGTACTTC. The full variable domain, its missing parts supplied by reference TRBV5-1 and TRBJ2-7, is KAGVTQTPRYLIKTRGQQVTLSCSPISGHRSVSWYQQTPGQGLQFLFEYFSETQRNKGNFPGRFSGRQFSNSRSEMNVSTLELGDSALYLCASSWGTSGREQYFGPGTRLTVT.

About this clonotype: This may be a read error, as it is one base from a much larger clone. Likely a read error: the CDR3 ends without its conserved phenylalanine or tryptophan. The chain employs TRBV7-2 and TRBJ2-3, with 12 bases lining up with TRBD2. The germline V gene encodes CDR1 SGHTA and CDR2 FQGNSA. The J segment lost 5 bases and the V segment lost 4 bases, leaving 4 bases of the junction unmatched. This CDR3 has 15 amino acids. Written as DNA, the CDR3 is TGTGCCAGCAGCTCACTAGCGGGAGGAGTAGATACGCAGTATCTT. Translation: CASSSLAGGVDTQYL.

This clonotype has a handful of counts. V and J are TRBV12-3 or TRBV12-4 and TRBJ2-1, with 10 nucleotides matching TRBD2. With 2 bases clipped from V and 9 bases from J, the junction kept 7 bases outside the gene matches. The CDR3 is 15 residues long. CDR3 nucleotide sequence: TGTGCCAGCAGTTTACCCCTAGCGGGAGTGGGTGAGCAGTTCTTC. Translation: CASSLPLAGVGEQFF.

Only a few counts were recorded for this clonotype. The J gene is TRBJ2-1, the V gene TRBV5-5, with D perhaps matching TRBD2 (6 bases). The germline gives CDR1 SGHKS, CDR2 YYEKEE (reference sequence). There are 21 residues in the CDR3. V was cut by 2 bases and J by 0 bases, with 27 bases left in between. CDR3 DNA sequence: TGTGCCAGCAGCTTCTGGGTGGCCGGACTACTAAGCCCTAGCTCCTACAATGAGCAGTTCTTC. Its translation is CASSFWVAGLLSPSSYNEQFF.

The CDR3 DNA reads TGCAGCGGTCGGCTTTTCAGGGGTCCAGAGACCCAGTACTTC. This codes for CSGRLFRGPETQYF. The chain employs TRBV29-1 and TRBJ2-5; D perhaps matches TRBD1 (6 bases). CDR3 length: 14 amino acids. Germline V CDR1 and CDR2: SQVTM, ANQGSEA. V lost 7 bases and J 4 bases, leaving 19 bases between the germline ends.

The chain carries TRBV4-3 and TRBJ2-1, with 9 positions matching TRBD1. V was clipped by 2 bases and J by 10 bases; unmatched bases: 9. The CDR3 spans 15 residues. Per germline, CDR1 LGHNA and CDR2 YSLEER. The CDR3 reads CASSQWTGDTGEQFF. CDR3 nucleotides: TGCGCCAGCAGCCAATGGACAGGGGACACCGGGGAGCAGTTCTTC.

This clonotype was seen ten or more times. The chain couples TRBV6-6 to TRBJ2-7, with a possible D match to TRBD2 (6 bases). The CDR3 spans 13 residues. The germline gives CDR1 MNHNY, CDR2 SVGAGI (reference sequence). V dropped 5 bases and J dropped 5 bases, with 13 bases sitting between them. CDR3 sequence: CASSPRRGHEQYV. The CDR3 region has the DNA TGTGCCAGCAGTCCCCGGAGGGGCCACGAGCAGTACGTC.

The DNA of the CDR3 is TGCGCCAGCAGTCTAGCGGGAGGAGTCGAGCAGTACTTC. It specifies CASSLAGGVEQYF. The chain recombines TRBV10-1 with TRBJ2-7, with 11 bases lining up with TRBD2. Germline V CDR1 and CDR2: WNHNN, SYGVQD (reference sequence). The CDR3 covers 13 residues. The V gene end was trimmed by 5 bases and the J gene end by 6 bases; junction bases not matched to a gene: 3.

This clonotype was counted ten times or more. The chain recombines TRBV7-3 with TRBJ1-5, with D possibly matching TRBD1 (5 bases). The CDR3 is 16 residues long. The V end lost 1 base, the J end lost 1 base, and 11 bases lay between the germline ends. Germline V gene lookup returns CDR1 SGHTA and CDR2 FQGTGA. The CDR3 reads CASSLKVRASNQPQHF. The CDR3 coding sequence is TGTGCCAGCAGCTTAAAGGTCAGGGCAAGCAATCAGCCCCAGCATTTT.

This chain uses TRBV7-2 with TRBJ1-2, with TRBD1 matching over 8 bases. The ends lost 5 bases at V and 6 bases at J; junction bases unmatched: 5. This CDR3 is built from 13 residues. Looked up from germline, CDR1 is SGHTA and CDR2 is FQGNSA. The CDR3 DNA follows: TGTGCCAGCAGCCCTCAACAGGGGGATGGCTACACCTTC. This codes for CASSPQQGDGYTF.

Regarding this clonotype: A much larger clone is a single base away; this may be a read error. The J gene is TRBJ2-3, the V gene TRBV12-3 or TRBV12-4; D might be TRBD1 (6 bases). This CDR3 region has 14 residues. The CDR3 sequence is CASRGGYITDTRYF. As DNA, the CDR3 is TGTGCCAGCAGAGGGGGTTACATCACAGATACGCGGTATTTT.

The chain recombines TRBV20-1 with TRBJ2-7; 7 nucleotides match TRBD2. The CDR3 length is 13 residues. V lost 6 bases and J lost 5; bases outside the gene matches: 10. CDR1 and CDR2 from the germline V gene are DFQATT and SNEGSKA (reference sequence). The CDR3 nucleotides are TGCAGTGCCGGACCTAGCGGTCCTGACGAGCAGTACTTC. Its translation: CSAGPSGPDEQYF.

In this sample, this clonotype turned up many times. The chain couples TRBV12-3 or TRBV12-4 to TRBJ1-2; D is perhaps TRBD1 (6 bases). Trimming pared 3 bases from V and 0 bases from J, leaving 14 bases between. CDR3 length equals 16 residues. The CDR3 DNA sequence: TGTGCCAGCAGTTTTACAGGGTCTTTAGCTAACTATGGCTACACCTTC. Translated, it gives CASSFTGSLANYGYTF.

The CDR3 DNA reads as TGCGCCAGCAGTGATACGCGGGATGAGACCCAGTACTTC. Translation: CASSDTRDETQYF. V and J are TRBV10-1 and TRBJ2-5; tentative D call: TRBD2 (6 bases). The germline CDR1 and CDR2 sequences are WNHNN and SYGVQD (reference sequence). Deletions cut 3 bases from V and 5 bases from J, with 10 bases between. The CDR3 extends over 13 amino acids.

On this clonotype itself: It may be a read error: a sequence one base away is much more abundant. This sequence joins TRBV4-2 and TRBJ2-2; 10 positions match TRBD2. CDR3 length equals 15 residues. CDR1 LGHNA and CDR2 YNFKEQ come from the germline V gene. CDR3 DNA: TGTGCCTGCAGAGCGGGAGGGCCCGAAACCGGGGAGCTGTTTTTT. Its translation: CACRAGGPETGELFF.

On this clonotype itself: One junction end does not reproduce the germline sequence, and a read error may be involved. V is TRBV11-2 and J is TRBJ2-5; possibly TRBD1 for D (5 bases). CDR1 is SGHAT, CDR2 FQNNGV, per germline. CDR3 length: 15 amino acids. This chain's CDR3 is CAGSLVVKKGETQYF. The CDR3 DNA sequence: TGTGCCGGCAGCTTAGTCGTGAAAAAGGGGGAGACCCAGTACTTC.

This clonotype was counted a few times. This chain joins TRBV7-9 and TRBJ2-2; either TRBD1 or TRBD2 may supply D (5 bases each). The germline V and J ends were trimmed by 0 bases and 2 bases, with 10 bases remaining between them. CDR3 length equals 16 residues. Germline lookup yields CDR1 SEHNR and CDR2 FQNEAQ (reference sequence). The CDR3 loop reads CASSLAGVFNTGELFF. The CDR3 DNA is TGTGCCAGCAGCTTAGCGGGGGTATTTAACACCGGGGAGCTGTTTTTT.

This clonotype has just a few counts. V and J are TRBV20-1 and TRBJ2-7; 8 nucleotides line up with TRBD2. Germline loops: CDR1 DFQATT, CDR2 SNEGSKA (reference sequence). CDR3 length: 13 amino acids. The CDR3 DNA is TGCAGCCCGCGAGCGGGAGCCTCCTACGAGCAGTACTTC. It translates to CSPRAGASYEQYF.

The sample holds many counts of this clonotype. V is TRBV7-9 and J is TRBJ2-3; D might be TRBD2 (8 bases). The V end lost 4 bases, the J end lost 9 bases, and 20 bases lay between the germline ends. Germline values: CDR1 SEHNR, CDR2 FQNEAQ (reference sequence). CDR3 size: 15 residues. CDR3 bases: TGTGCCAGCAGCTCCCTTACGGGAGGGGGCGGAACGCAGTATTTT. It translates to CASSSLTGGGGTQYF. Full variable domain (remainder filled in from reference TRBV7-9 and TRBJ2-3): DTGVSQNPRHKITKRGQNVTFRCDPISEHNRLYWYRQTLGQGPEFLTYFQNEAQLEKSRLLSDRFSAERPKGSFSTLEIQRTEQGDSAMYLCASSSLTGGGGTQYFGPGTRLTVL.